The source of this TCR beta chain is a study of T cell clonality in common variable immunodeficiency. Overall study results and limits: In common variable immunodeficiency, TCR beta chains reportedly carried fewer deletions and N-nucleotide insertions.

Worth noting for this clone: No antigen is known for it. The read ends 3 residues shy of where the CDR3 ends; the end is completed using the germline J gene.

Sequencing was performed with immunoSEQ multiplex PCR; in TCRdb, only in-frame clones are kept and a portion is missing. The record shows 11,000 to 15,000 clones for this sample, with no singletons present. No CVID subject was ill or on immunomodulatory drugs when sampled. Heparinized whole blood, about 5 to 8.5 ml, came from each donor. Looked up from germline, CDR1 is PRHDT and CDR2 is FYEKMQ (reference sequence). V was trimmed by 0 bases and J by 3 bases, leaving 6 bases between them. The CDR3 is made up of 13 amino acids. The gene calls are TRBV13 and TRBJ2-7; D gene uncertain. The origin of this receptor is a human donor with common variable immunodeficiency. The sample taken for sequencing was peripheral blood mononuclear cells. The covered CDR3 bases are TGTGCCAGCAGCTTAGGCAGTAACTACGAG. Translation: CASSLGSNYE. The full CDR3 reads CASSLGSNYEQYF.